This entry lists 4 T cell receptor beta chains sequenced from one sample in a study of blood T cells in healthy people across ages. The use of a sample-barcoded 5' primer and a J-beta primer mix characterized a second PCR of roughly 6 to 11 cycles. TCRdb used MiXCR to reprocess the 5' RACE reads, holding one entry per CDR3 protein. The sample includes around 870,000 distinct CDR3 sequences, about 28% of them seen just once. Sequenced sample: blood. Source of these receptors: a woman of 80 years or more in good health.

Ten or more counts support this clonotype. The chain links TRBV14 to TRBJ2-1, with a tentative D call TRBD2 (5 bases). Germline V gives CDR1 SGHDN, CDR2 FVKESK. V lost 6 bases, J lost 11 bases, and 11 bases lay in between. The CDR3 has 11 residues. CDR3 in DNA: TGTGCCAGCAGTACCGGGATCAAGCAGTTCTTC. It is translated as CASSTGIKQFF.

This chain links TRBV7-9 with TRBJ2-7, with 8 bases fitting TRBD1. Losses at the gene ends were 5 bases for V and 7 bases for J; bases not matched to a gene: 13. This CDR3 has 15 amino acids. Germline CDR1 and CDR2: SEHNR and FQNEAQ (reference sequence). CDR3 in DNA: TGTGCCAGCAGCACCCGGGACAGGTTCTTCAATGAGCAGTACTTC. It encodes CASSTRDRFFNEQYF.

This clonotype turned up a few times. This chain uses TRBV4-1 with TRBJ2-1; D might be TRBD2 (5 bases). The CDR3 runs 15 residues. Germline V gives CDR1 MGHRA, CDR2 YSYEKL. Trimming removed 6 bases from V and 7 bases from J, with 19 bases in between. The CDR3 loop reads CASSSFKGGGNEQFF. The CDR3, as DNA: TGCGCCAGCAGTAGCTTTAAAGGCGGAGGAAATGAGCAGTTCTTC.

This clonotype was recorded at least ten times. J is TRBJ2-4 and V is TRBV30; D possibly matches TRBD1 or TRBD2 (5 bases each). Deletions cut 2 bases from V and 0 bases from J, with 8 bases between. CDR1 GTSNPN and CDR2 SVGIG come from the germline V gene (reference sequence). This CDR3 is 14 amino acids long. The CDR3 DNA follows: TGTGCCTGGAGTTCGGGACCAGCCAAAAACATTCAGTACTTC. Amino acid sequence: CAWSSGPAKNIQYF.